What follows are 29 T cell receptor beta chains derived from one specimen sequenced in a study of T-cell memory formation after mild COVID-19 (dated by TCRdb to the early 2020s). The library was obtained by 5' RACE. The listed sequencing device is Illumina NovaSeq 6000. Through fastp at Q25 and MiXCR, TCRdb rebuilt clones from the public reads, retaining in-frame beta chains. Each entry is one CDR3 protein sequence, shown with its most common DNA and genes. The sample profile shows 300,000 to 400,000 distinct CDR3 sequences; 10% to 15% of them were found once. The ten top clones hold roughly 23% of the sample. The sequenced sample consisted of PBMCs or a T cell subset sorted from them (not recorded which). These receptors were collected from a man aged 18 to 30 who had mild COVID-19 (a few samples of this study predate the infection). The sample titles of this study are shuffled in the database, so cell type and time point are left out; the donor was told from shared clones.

CDR3: CASSYSRVSNEKLFF. The CDR3 DNA sequence: TGTGCCAGCAGTTACTCAAGGGTATCAAATGAAAAACTGTTTTTT. The chain links TRBV6-5 to TRBJ1-4; unclear D gene. The CDR3 is 15 amino acids. Germline V gene data show CDR1 as MNHEY and CDR2 as SVGAGI. Trimming removed 0 bases from V and 5 bases from J, with 10 bases in between.

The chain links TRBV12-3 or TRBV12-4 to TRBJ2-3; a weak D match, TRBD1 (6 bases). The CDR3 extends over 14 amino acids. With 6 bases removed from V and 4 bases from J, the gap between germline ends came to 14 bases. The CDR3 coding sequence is TGTGCCAGCAGACCACGGTCAGGGGCAGATACGCAGTATTTT. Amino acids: CASRPRSGADTQYF.

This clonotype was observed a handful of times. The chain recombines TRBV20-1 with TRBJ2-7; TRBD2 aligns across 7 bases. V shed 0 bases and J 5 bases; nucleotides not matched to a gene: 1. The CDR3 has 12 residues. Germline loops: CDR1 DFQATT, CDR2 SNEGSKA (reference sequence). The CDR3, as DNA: TGCAGTGCTAGAGAGGGAGGGGACGAGCAGTACGTC. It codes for CSAREGGDEQYV.

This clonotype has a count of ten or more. In DNA form, the CDR3 reads TGTGCCAGCAGCGGGGCGGGAGGGGGTAACATTCAGTACTTC. Amino acid sequence: CASSGAGGGNIQYF. This rearrangement joins TRBV7-2 to TRBJ2-4; 9 bases align to TRBD2. The CDR3 has 14 amino acids. The germline CDR1 and CDR2 sequences are SGHTA and FQGNSA. The V gene end was trimmed by 5 bases and the J gene end by 7 bases; junction bases not matched to a gene: 6.

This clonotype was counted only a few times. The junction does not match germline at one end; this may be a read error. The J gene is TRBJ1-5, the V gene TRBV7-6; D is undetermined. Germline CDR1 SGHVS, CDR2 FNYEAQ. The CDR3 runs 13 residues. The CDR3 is CASSLAVNQPQHF. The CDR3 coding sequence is TGTGCCAGCAGCCTAGCGGTCAATCAGCCCCAGCATTTT.

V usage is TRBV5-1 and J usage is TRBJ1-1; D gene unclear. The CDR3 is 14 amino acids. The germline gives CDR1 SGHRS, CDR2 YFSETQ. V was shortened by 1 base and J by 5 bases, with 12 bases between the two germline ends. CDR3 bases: TGCGCCAGCAGCTTGTACGGCCAGGATACTGAAGCTTTCTTT. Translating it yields CASSLYGQDTEAFF.

In DNA form, the CDR3 reads TGTGCCTCAGCGAGGGGGGACAGTCCCTATCAGCCCCAGCATTTT. Amino acid sequence: CASARGDSPYQPQHF. V usage is TRBV2 and J usage is TRBJ1-5; TRBD1 agrees at 7 bases. Trimming at V came to 11 bases and at J to 5 bases, leaving 15 bases not matched to a gene. Germline CDR1 SNHLY, CDR2 FYNNEI. The CDR3 extends over 15 amino acids.

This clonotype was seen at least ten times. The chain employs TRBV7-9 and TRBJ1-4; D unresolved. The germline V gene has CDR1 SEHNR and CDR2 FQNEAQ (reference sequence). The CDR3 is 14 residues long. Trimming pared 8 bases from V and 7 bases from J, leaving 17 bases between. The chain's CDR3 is CASAKWEEREKLFF. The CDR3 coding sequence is TGTGCCAGCGCGAAATGGGAGGAGCGTGAAAAACTGTTTTTT.

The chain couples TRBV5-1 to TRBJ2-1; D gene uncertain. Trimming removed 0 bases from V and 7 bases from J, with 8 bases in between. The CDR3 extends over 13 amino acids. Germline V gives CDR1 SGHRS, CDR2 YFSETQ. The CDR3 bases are TGCGCCAGCAGCTTGGCCTTCCTAAATGAGCAGTTCTTC. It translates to CASSLAFLNEQFF.

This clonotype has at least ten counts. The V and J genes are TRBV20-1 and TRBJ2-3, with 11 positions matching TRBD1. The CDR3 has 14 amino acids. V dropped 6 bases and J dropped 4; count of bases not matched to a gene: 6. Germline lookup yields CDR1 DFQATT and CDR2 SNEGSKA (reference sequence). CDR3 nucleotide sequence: TGCAGTGCCGGAAAGGGACAGGGGGCAGATACGCAGTATTTT. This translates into CSAGKGQGADTQYF.

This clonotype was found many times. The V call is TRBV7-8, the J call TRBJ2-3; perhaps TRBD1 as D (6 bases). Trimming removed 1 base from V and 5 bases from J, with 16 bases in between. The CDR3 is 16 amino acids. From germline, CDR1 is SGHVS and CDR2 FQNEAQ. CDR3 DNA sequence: TGTGCCAGCAGCTTAGTTAGCGCCTTAGGGGGAGATACGCAGTATTTT. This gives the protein CASSLVSALGGDTQYF.

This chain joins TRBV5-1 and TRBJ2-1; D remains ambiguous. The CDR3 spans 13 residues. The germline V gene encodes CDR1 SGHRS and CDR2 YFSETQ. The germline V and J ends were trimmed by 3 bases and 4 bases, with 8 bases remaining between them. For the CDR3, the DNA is TGCGCCAGCAGCTCAACAGATTACAATGAGCAGTTCTTC. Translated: CASSSTDYNEQFF.

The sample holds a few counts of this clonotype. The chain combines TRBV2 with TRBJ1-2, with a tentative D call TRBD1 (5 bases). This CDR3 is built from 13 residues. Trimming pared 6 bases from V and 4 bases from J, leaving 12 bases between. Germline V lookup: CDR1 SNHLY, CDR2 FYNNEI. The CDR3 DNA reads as TGTGCCAGCAGATCCGGGACCTTCTATGGCTACACCTTC. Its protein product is CASRSGTFYGYTF.

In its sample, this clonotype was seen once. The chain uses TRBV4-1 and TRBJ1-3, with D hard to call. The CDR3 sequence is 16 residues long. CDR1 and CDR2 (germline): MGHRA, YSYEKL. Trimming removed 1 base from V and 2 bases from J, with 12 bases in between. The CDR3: CASSQVERAPGNTIYF. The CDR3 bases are TGCGCCAGCAGCCAAGTAGAGAGGGCACCTGGAAACACCATATATTTT.

The CDR3 is CASMGSGAELFF. In DNA, the CDR3 is TGTGCCAGTATGGGGTCAGGCGCCGAACTGTTTTTT. The gene calls are TRBV19 and TRBJ1-4; no clear D. Germline CDR1 reads LNHDA; CDR2 reads SQIVND (reference sequence). V was trimmed by 7 bases and J by 12 bases, leaving 15 bases between them. CDR3 length: 12 amino acids.

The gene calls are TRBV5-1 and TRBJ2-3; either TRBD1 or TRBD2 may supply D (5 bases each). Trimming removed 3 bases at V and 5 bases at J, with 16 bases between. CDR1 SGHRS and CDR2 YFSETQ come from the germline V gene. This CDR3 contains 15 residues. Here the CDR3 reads CASSSGLGVGDTQYF. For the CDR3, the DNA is TGCGCCAGCAGCTCCGGTTTGGGGGTTGGAGATACGCAGTATTTT.

This chain's CDR3 is CAISAGDYGYTF. CDR3 sequence (DNA): TGTGCCATCAGTGCCGGGGACTATGGCTACACCTTC. The chain carries TRBV10-3 and TRBJ1-2; the D is unclear. V was trimmed by 4 bases and J by 3 bases, leaving 6 bases between them. Germline CDR1 is ENHRY and CDR2 is SYGVKD. This CDR3 is 12 amino acids long.

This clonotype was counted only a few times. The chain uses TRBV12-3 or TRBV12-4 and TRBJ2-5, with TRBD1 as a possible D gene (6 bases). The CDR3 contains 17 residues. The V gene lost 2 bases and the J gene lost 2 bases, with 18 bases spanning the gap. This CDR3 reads CASSLSTGRGAQETQYF. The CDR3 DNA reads TGTGCCAGCAGTTTAAGTACAGGGAGAGGGGCTCAAGAGACCCAGTACTTC.

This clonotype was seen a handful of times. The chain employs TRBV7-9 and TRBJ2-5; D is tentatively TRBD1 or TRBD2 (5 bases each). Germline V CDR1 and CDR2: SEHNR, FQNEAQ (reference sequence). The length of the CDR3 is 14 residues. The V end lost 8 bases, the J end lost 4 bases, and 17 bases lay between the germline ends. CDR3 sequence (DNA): TGTGCCAGCTGCGTACTTGGGGCGGGAGAGACCCAGTACTTC. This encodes CASCVLGAGETQYF.

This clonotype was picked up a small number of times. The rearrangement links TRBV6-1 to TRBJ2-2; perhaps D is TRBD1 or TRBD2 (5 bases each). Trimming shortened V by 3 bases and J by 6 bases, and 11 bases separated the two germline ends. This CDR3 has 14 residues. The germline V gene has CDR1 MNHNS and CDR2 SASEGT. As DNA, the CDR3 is TGTGCCAGCAGTGAGTCCGGGGCCCCCGGGGAGCTGTTTTTT. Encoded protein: CASSESGAPGELFF.

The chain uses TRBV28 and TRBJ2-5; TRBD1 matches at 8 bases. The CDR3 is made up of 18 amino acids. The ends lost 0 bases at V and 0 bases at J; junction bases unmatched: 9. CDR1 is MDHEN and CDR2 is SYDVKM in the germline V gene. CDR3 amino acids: CASSLWGGQGRDQETQYF. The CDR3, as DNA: TGTGCCAGCAGTTTATGGGGAGGACAGGGTCGAGACCAAGAGACCCAGTACTTC. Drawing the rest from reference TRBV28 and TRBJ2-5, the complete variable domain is DVKVTQSSRYLVKRTGEKVFLECVQDMDHENMFWYRQDPGLGLRLIYFSYDVKMKEKGDIPEGYSVSREKKERFSLILESASTNQTSMYLCASSLWGGQGRDQETQYFGPGTRLLVL.

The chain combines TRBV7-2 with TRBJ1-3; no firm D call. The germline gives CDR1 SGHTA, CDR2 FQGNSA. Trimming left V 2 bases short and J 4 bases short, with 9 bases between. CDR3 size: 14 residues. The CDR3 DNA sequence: TGTGCCAGCAGCTTAAATCGCCAGGGAAACACCATATATTTT. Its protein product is CASSLNRQGNTIYF.

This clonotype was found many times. In nucleotides, the CDR3 is TGCAGTGATCAACGGGGGGCGGGAGATACGCAGTATTTT. It is translated as CSDQRGAGDTQYF. The chain recombines TRBV20-1 with TRBJ2-3; tentative D call: TRBD2 (7 bases). The CDR3 covers 13 residues. The germline CDR1 and CDR2 sequences are DFQATT and SNEGSKA (reference sequence). Trimming took off 7 bases at V and 5 bases at J, with 16 bases between the two ends.

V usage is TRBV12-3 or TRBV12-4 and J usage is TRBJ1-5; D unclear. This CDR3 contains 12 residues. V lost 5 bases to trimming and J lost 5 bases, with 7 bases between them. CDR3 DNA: TGTGCCAGCAGTGACCAGGATCAGCCCCAGCATTTT. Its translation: CASSDQDQPQHF.

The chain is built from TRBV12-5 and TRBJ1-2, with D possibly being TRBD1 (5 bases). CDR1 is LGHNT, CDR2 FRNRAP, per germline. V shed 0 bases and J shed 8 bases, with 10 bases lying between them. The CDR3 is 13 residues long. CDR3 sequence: CASGLVQWDGYTF. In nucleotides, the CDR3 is TGTGCTAGTGGTTTGGTACAGTGGGACGGCTACACCTTC.

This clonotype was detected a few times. The CDR3 DNA sequence: TGCAGCGTTGAGGAGGACACCCAAGAGACCCAGTACTTC. Protein: CSVEEDTQETQYF. This chain links TRBV29-1 with TRBJ2-5; D could derive from TRBD1 or TRBD2 (5 bases each). Trimming took off 3 bases at V and 1 base at J, with 9 bases between the two ends. From germline, CDR1 is SQVTM and CDR2 ANQGSEA. The CDR3 sequence is 13 residues long.

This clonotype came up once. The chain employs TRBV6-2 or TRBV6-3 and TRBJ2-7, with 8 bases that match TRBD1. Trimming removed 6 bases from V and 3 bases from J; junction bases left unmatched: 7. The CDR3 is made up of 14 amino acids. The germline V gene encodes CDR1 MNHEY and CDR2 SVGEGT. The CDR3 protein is CASRAPGGYYEQYV. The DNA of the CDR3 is TGTGCCAGCAGGGCCCCAGGGGGCTACTACGAGCAGTACGTC.

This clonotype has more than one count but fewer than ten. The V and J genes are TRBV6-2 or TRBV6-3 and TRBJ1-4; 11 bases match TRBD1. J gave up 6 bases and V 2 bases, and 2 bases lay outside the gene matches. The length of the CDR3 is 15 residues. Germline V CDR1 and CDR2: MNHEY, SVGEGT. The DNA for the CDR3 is TGTGCCAGCAGTTACCGGACAGGGGGCGATGAAAAACTGTTTTTT. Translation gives CASSYRTGGDEKLFF.

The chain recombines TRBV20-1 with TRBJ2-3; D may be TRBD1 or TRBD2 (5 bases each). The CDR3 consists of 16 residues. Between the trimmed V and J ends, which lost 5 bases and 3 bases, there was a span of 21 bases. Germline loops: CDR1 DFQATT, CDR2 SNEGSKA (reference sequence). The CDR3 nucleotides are TGCAGTGCTCCAAGACCCCTAGAGGGGATAACAGATACGCAGTATTTT. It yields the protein CSAPRPLEGITDTQYF.